This record covers a single T cell receptor beta chain. What it binds is unknown. After removal of 1 base from V and 0 bases from J, the junction contained 4 bases not matched to a gene. CDR3 size: 18 residues. Looked up from germline, CDR1 is MNHNS and CDR2 is SASEGT. The entry originates in a study of cytomegalovirus exposure and HLA in healthy donors. Background on the study: HLA-typed donors were the source of approximately 80 million unique TCRs, which an early data release held. Notes on the study in general: TCR beta V- and J-gene trimming was later associated with a missense DCLRE1C variant.

The primer mix had 60 Vbeta and 13 Jbeta primers. Profiling relied on immunoSEQ multiplex PCR, and the TCRdb table lists in-frame clones only, not all of them. This table holds roughly 150,000 clones, more than 75% found once. This chain connects TRBV6-1 to TRBJ2-1, with TRBD2 matching over 12 bases. This clonotype originated in a male donor in good health and CMV-seronegative. Sequences were obtained from PBMCs. In nucleotides, the CDR3 is TGTGCCAGCAGTGAAGTCCTAGCGGGGGGGAGCTCCTACAATGAGCAGTTCTTC. This translates into CASSEVLAGGSSYNEQFF.